The rows below give T cell receptor beta chains drawn from one sample of a study of T cells in Graves' hyperthyroidism and ophthalmopathy. Via MiXCR, TCRdb re-called the multiplex PCR reads, giving one row per CDR3 protein. The sample includes approximately 870,000 distinct CDR3 sequences, more than 30% of them seen just once. The sequenced sample was blood. The receptors were sampled from a man aged 18 to 30 with Graves' hyperthyroidism. The CDR3 runs from the conserved cysteine through the conserved F or W. Fields, in order: V gene, D gene, J gene, clone size, CDR3 length, CDR3 protein, CDR3 DNA. A D gene is named only where the DNA matches it firmly. Some rows mark clone size as missing; the rest say once, few, many or name a class of expanded clone.

V gene: TRBV29-1; D gene: TRBD2; J gene: TRBJ2-7; clone size: .; CDR3 length: 18; CDR3 protein: CSARPGTSGGVRVYEQYF; CDR3 DNA: TGCAGTGCTAGGCCAGGGACTAGCGGGGGGGTAAGAGTCTACGAGCAGTACTTC
V gene: TRBV5-1; D gene: .; J gene: TRBJ1-1; clone size: .; CDR3 length: 14; CDR3 protein: CASSLIPGVTEAFF; CDR3 DNA: TGCGCCAGCAGCTTGATTCCAGGGGTTACTGAAGCTTTCTTT
V gene: TRBV2; D gene: TRBD1; J gene: TRBJ2-7; clone size: .; CDR3 length: 15; CDR3 protein: CASSAVGQGFYEQYF; CDR3 DNA: TGTGCCAGCAGTGCAGTGGGACAGGGGTTCTACGAGCAGTACTTC
V gene: TRBV4-1; D gene: .; J gene: TRBJ1-5; clone size: few; CDR3 length: 15; CDR3 protein: CASSQGMAVNQPQHF; CDR3 DNA: TGCGCCAGCAGCCAAGGTATGGCAGTCAATCAGCCCCAGCATTTT
V gene: TRBV12-3/TRBV12-4; D gene: .; J gene: TRBJ1-1; clone size: many; CDR3 length: 15; CDR3 protein: CASSLESGLNTEAFF; CDR3 DNA: TGTGCCAGCAGTTTGGAGTCGGGGTTGAACACTGAAGCTTTCTTT
V gene: TRBV20-1; D gene: .; J gene: TRBJ1-6; clone size: .; CDR3 length: 13; CDR3 protein: CSAREGDHSPLHF; CDR3 DNA: TGCAGTGCTAGAGAGGGGGACCACTCACCCCTCCACTTT
V gene: TRBV5-5; D gene: TRBD1; J gene: TRBJ2-7; clone size: .; CDR3 length: 12; CDR3 protein: CASSWDRREQYF; CDR3 DNA: TGTGCCAGCAGCTGGGACAGGCGTGAGCAGTACTTC
V gene: TRBV11-2; D gene: .; J gene: TRBJ1-3; clone size: .; CDR3 length: 15; CDR3 protein: CASSLEPSSGNTIYF; CDR3 DNA: TGTGCCAGCAGCTTAGAACCGAGCTCTGGAAACACCATATATTTT
V gene: TRBV20-1; D gene: TRBD2; J gene: TRBJ2-5; clone size: .; CDR3 length: 15; CDR3 protein: CSTSRPLAGGGDQYF; CDR3 DNA: TGCAGTACCTCACGCCCACTAGCGGGGGGGGGAGACCAGTACTTC
V gene: TRBV5-6; D gene: .; J gene: TRBJ2-2; clone size: .; CDR3 length: 14; CDR3 protein: CASSRGQSDGELFF; CDR3 DNA: TGTGCCAGCAGCCGAGGACAGAGCGACGGGGAGCTGTTTTTT
V gene: TRBV29-1; D gene: TRBD1; J gene: TRBJ2-5; clone size: many; CDR3 length: 12; CDR3 protein: CSVRGQEETQYF; CDR3 DNA: TGCAGCGTCAGAGGACAGGAAGAGACCCAGTACTTC
V gene: TRBV9; D gene: .; J gene: TRBJ1-1; clone size: many; CDR3 length: 15; CDR3 protein: CASSVGSSGGAEAFF; CDR3 DNA: TGTGCCAGCAGCGTAGGGTCTTCTGGGGGGGCTGAAGCTTTCTTT
V gene: TRBV6-6; D gene: .; J gene: TRBJ1-2; clone size: .; CDR3 length: 13; CDR3 protein: CASSYRDNHGYTF; CDR3 DNA: TGTGCCAGCAGTTACCGTGACAACCATGGCTACACCTTC
V gene: TRBV11-2; D gene: .; J gene: TRBJ2-7; clone size: .; CDR3 length: 14; CDR3 protein: CASTPRGSPYEQYF; CDR3 DNA: TGTGCCAGCACCCCCCGGGGTAGTCCCTACGAGCAGTACTTC
V gene: TRBV10-3; D gene: TRBD2; J gene: TRBJ2-6; clone size: .; CDR3 length: 14; CDR3 protein: CAIRLAGGANVLTF; CDR3 DNA: TGTGCCATCAGATTAGCGGGCGGGGCCAACGTCCTGACTTTC
V gene: TRBV10-3; D gene: .; J gene: TRBJ2-3; clone size: .; CDR3 length: 13; CDR3 protein: CAISGDNTDTQYF; CDR3 DNA: TGTGCCATCAGTGGGGACAACACAGATACGCAGTATTTT
V gene: TRBV10-2; D gene: .; J gene: TRBJ1-6; clone size: .; CDR3 length: 13; CDR3 protein: CASRDTRDSPLHF; CDR3 DNA: TGCGCCAGCAGGGATACCAGGGATTCACCCCTCCACTTT
V gene: TRBV7-6; D gene: TRBD1; J gene: TRBJ2-5; clone size: many; CDR3 length: 14; CDR3 protein: CASSKTGGQETQYF; CDR3 DNA: TGTGCCAGCAGCAAAACAGGGGGCCAAGAGACCCAGTACTTC
V gene: TRBV19; D gene: TRBD1; J gene: TRBJ1-2; clone size: many; CDR3 length: 14; CDR3 protein: CASSTGQGNYGYTF; CDR3 DNA: TGTGCCAGCAGCACAGGACAGGGGAATTATGGCTACACCTTC
V gene: TRBV4-1; D gene: .; J gene: TRBJ1-2; clone size: .; CDR3 length: 16; CDR3 protein: CASSPSGGTTNYGYTF; CDR3 DNA: TGCGCCAGCAGCCCGTCTGGAGGGACCACTAACTATGGCTACACCTTC
V gene: TRBV6-6; D gene: TRBD1; J gene: TRBJ2-7; clone size: .; CDR3 length: 15; CDR3 protein: CASTLPGTGVHEQYF; CDR3 DNA: TGTGCCAGCACCCTCCCCGGGACAGGGGTCCACGAGCAGTACTTC
V gene: TRBV29-1; D gene: .; J gene: TRBJ2-7; clone size: many; CDR3 length: 10; CDR3 protein: CSVWGNEQYF; CDR3 DNA: TGCAGCGTTTGGGGAAACGAGCAGTACTTC
V gene: TRBV6-6; D gene: .; J gene: TRBJ2-7; clone size: .; CDR3 length: 13; CDR3 protein: CASGGGSPDVQYF; CDR3 DNA: TGTGCCAGTGGAGGGGGCAGTCCTGATGTGCAGTACTTC
V gene: TRBV2; D gene: .; J gene: TRBJ2-2; clone size: .; CDR3 length: 16; CDR3 protein: CARLSRGEPYTGELFF; CDR3 DNA: TGTGCCCGCCTATCCAGGGGGGAACCTTACACCGGGGAGCTGTTTTTT
V gene: TRBV12-3/TRBV12-4; D gene: .; J gene: TRBJ2-6; clone size: few; CDR3 length: 15; CDR3 protein: CASRLQGTGANVLTF; CDR3 DNA: TGTGCCAGCAGATTACAGGGTACTGGGGCCAACGTCCTGACTTTC
V gene: TRBV7-9; D gene: .; J gene: TRBJ2-7; clone size: once; CDR3 length: 15; CDR3 protein: CASSATGTQGYGQYF; CDR3 DNA: TGTGCCAGCAGCGCTACCGGGACACAGGGCTACGGGCAGTACTTC
V gene: TRBV20-1; D gene: .; J gene: TRBJ1-2; clone size: many; CDR3 length: 13; CDR3 protein: CSAREQGLYGYTF; CDR3 DNA: TGCAGTGCTCGAGAACAGGGTCTCTATGGCTACACCTTC
V gene: TRBV4-1; D gene: TRBD1; J gene: TRBJ1-2; clone size: few; CDR3 length: 12; CDR3 protein: CASGTGGRGYTF; CDR3 DNA: TGCGCCAGCGGGACAGGGGGCCGGGGCTACACCTTC
V gene: TRBV2; D gene: .; J gene: TRBJ2-5; clone size: many; CDR3 length: 13; CDR3 protein: CASSDGAKETQYF; CDR3 DNA: TGTGCCAGCAGTGATGGGGCCAAAGAGACCCAGTACTTC
V gene: TRBV10-3; D gene: .; J gene: TRBJ1-4; clone size: many; CDR3 length: 14; CDR3 protein: CAISERMGHEKLFF; CDR3 DNA: TGTGCCATCAGTGAGAGAATGGGACATGAAAAACTGTTTTTT
V gene: TRBV12-3/TRBV12-4; D gene: .; J gene: TRBJ1-5; clone size: many; CDR3 length: 13; CDR3 protein: CASSGTSNQPQHF; CDR3 DNA: TGTGCCAGCAGCGGGACAAGCAATCAGCCCCAGCATTTT
V gene: TRBV29-1; D gene: TRBD1; J gene: TRBJ1-1; clone size: many; CDR3 length: 14; CDR3 protein: CSVEGDRGLAEAFF; CDR3 DNA: TGCAGCGTTGAAGGGGACAGGGGGCTTGCTGAAGCTTTCTTT
V gene: TRBV6-5; D gene: TRBD2; J gene: TRBJ2-2; clone size: .; CDR3 length: 18; CDR3 protein: CASSSGLAGASNTGELFF; CDR3 DNA: TGTGCCAGCAGTTCTGGACTAGCGGGGGCCTCGAACACCGGGGAGCTGTTTTTT
V gene: TRBV9; D gene: TRBD1; J gene: TRBJ1-4; clone size: few; CDR3 length: 17; CDR3 protein: CASSPHGGDRGSGELFF; CDR3 DNA: TGTGCCAGCAGCCCTCATGGAGGGGACAGGGGATCCGGTGAACTGTTTTTT
V gene: TRBV5-8; D gene: .; J gene: TRBJ2-6; clone size: many; CDR3 length: 14; CDR3 protein: CASSFVSGANVLTF; CDR3 DNA: TGTGCCAGCAGCTTTGTGTCAGGGGCCAACGTCCTGACTTTC
V gene: TRBV25-1; D gene: .; J gene: TRBJ2-7; clone size: many; CDR3 length: 13; CDR3 protein: CASSGRGSPEQYF; CDR3 DNA: TGTGCCAGCAGTGGAAGGGGGTCGCCCGAGCAGTACTTC
V gene: TRBV24-1; D gene: .; J gene: TRBJ2-5; clone size: .; CDR3 length: 15; CDR3 protein: CATSDPTRGRETQYF; CDR3 DNA: TGTGCCACCAGTGACCCTACCAGGGGTAGGGAGACCCAGTACTTC
V gene: TRBV2; D gene: TRBD1; J gene: TRBJ2-7; clone size: .; CDR3 length: 12; CDR3 protein: CASRQGLDEQYF; CDR3 DNA: TGTGCCAGCAGACAGGGGCTCGACGAGCAGTACTTC
V gene: TRBV12-3/TRBV12-4; D gene: .; J gene: TRBJ1-1; clone size: .; CDR3 length: 15; CDR3 protein: CASSTGGRAVWGAFF; CDR3 DNA: TGTGCCAGCAGTACGGGGGGGCGTGCGGTCTGGGGGGCTTTCTTT
V gene: TRBV7-2; D gene: .; J gene: TRBJ2-7; clone size: .; CDR3 length: 10; CDR3 protein: CASSLDRQYF; CDR3 DNA: TGTGCCAGCAGCTTAGACCGACAGTACTTC
V gene: TRBV29-1; D gene: .; J gene: TRBJ2-2; clone size: .; CDR3 length: 13; CDR3 protein: CSVGQGGVGELFF; CDR3 DNA: TGCAGCGTAGGCCAGGGTGGGGTCGGGGAGCTGTTTTTT
V gene: TRBV6-6; D gene: .; J gene: TRBJ1-3; clone size: .; CDR3 length: 15; CDR3 protein: CASSYGGAHGNTIYF; CDR3 DNA: TGTGCCAGCAGTTACGGGGGGGCGCATGGAAACACCATATATTTT
V gene: TRBV7-9; D gene: .; J gene: TRBJ1-4; clone size: few; CDR3 length: 14; CDR3 protein: CASSLELVTEKLFF; CDR3 DNA: TGTGCCAGCAGCTTAGAATTGGTAACAGAAAAACTGTTTTTT
V gene: TRBV10-3; D gene: .; J gene: TRBJ1-1; clone size: few; CDR3 length: 13; CDR3 protein: CASSSLDSTEAFF; CDR3 DNA: TGTGCCAGCAGCTCCCTTGACTCCACTGAAGCTTTCTTT
V gene: TRBV7-2; D gene: .; J gene: TRBJ2-6; clone size: once; CDR3 length: 17; CDR3 protein: CASSLPRASSGANVLTF; CDR3 DNA: TGTGCCAGCAGCTTACCCAGGGCAAGCTCTGGGGCCAACGTCCTGACTTTC
V gene: TRBV6-5; D gene: .; J gene: TRBJ1-3; clone size: .; CDR3 length: 17; CDR3 protein: CASSTYGQPYSGNTIYF; CDR3 DNA: TGTGCCAGCAGTACCTACGGACAGCCATACTCTGGAAACACCATATATTTT
V gene: TRBV15; D gene: .; J gene: TRBJ1-1; clone size: many; CDR3 length: 15; CDR3 protein: CATRADRQVGTEAFF; CDR3 DNA: TGTGCCACCAGGGCCGATAGACAAGTAGGCACTGAAGCTTTCTTT
V gene: TRBV9; D gene: .; J gene: TRBJ2-5; clone size: .; CDR3 length: 14; CDR3 protein: CASRAPRERETQYF; CDR3 DNA: TGTGCCAGCAGGGCACCCCGGGAGCGGGAGACCCAGTACTTC
V gene: TRBV10-3; D gene: TRBD1; J gene: TRBJ1-1; clone size: many; CDR3 length: 17; CDR3 protein: CAISEFETGVMNTEAFF; CDR3 DNA: TGTGCCATCAGTGAGTTTGAGACAGGGGTAATGAACACTGAAGCTTTCTTT
V gene: TRBV19; D gene: .; J gene: TRBJ1-1; clone size: .; CDR3 length: 13; CDR3 protein: CASSIVLAAEAFF; CDR3 DNA: TGTGCCAGTAGTATAGTCTTGGCGGCTGAAGCTTTCTTT